A selection of T cell receptor beta chains follows, all from one sample in a study of T cell repertoires in cytomegalovirus infection. MiXCR was run by TCRdb on the reads, yielding one entry per CDR3 protein. The sample shows fewer than 850,000 distinct CDR3 sequences, almost 30% of them seen only once. The antigens for these receptors are not known. Here the sequenced sample was cultured CD8+ T cells from PBMCs, taken from culture after CMV antigen stimulation. The receptor source for this set is a human donor in good health (CMV status not recorded). Some clones in this sample may be carry-over from other donors' samples. CDR3s include the opening cysteine and the closing phenylalanine or tryptophan. A D gene is named only where the DNA matches it firmly. Rows may omit the clone size; those that give it use once, few, many or a size class.

clone_size cdr3_length d_call j_call v_call cdr3_aa cdr3_nt
few 12 NA TRBJ2-1 TRBV6-1 CASSTSNYGQFF TGTGCCAGCAGCACTAGCAACTACGGGCAGTTCTTC
NA 17 TRBD1 TRBJ2-3 TRBV6-1 CASRFSTTGGITDTQYF TGTGCCAGCAGATTCAGCACCACAGGGGGGATCACAGATACGCAGTATTTT
many 15 NA TRBJ2-5 TRBV7-6 CASSPSIGERETQYF TGTGCCAGCAGCCCTTCGATAGGGGAAAGAGAGACCCAGTACTTC
NA 16 NA TRBJ2-3 TRBV7-9 CASSLAGSGIADMQYF TGTGCCAGCAGCTTAGCGGGGTCGGGGATCGCAGATATGCAGTATTTT
many 14 NA TRBJ2-7 TRBV7-6 CASSLDTFTYEQYF TGTGCCAGCAGCTTAGACACCTTCACCTACGAGCAGTACTTC
NA 14 NA TRBJ1-1 TRBV6-2/TRBV6-3 CASSYYMGDTEAFF TGTGCCAGCAGTTACTACATGGGGGACACTGAAGCTTTCTTT
many 17 NA TRBJ2-3 TRBV4-3 CASSQDPGPRRTDTQYF TGCGCCAGCAGCCAAGATCCGGGACCGCGACGCACAGATACGCAGTATTTT
NA 14 NA TRBJ2-7 TRBV7-6 CASSPSTGPYEQYF TGTGCCAGCAGCCCATCGACAGGACCATACGAGCAGTACTTC
many 15 NA TRBJ2-5 TRBV7-9 CASSPPNTDGETQYF TGTGCCAGCAGTCCCCCAAACACGGATGGGGAGACCCAGTACTTC
many 14 TRBD1 TRBJ1-4 TRBV12-3/TRBV12-4 CASRQTGSGEKLFF TGTGCCAGCAGGCAGACAGGGAGCGGTGAAAAACTGTTTTTT
NA 18 TRBD2 TRBJ2-3 TRBV3-1 CASSPGLAGEEGTDTQYF TGTGCCAGCAGCCCGGGACTAGCGGGGGAGGAGGGCACAGATACGCAGTATTTT
few 14 NA TRBJ2-7 TRBV7-6 CASSSSDMSYEQYF TGTGCCAGCAGCTCCTCTGACATGTCCTACGAGCAGTACTTC
few 15 NA TRBJ1-5 TRBV7-2 CASSSRTLGNQPQHF TGTGCCAGCAGCTCCCGGACCTTAGGGAATCAGCCCCAGCATTTT
NA 15 NA TRBJ2-3 TRBV10-3 CAISDPIRATDTQYF TGTGCCATCAGTGACCCTATCCGGGCCACAGATACGCAGTATTTT
NA 16 NA TRBJ2-1 TRBV5-1 CASSFLLAVTYNEQFF TGCGCCAGCAGCTTCCTTTTAGCGGTAACCTACAATGAGCAGTTCTTC
many 13 NA TRBJ2-1 TRBV7-6 CASSSHALFEQFF TGTGCCAGCAGCTCCCACGCTCTTTTTGAGCAGTTCTTC